The 18 T cell receptor beta chains given below trace back to one sample, sequenced in a study of somatic mutations in cytotoxic T cells in rheumatoid arthritis. Data came from immunoSEQ multiplex PCR; TCRdb stores just in-frame clones and leaves some out. The sample records tens of thousands of clones, 65% to 85% being singletons. Sequenced material: CD8+ T cells sorted from blood. These receptor sequences come from an adult with rheumatoid arthritis.

The chain has TRBV7-3 and TRBJ2-1; 9 nucleotides agree with TRBD2. The V segment lost 3 bases and the J segment 8 bases; nucleotides outside the gene matches: 8. CDR1 and CDR2 from the germline V gene are SGHTA and FQGTGA. This CDR3 spans 15 amino acids. CDR3 protein: CASSFRGGADDEQFF. Written as DNA, the CDR3 is TGTGCCAGCAGCTTTCGCGGGGGGGCCGACGATGAGCAGTTCTTC.

V usage is TRBV5-8 and J usage is TRBJ1-4, with TRBD1 identical over 9 bases. The germline V gene has CDR1 SGHTS and CDR2 YDEGEE. The CDR3 runs to 16 residues. The junction had 8 bases not matched to a gene; V was cut back by 0 bases and J by 8 bases. The CDR3 coding sequence is TGTGCCAGCAGCTTGGTAGCCGGGACAGGGAGCGAAAAACTGTTTTTT. This translates into CASSLVAGTGSEKLFF.

The genes are TRBV19 and TRBJ1-1, with 8 positions matching TRBD1. The CDR3 spans 13 residues. In germline, CDR1 is LNHDA, CDR2 SQIVND (reference sequence). The junction had 5 bases not matched to a gene; V was cut back by 5 bases and J by 6 bases. The CDR3 DNA follows: TGTGCCAGTAGTTACCAGGGGGCCTCTGAAGCTTTCTTT. It is translated as CASSYQGASEAFF.

The V and J genes are TRBV11-2 and TRBJ2-7; D is ambiguous. V was shortened by 1 base and J by 5 bases, with 15 bases between the two germline ends. Looked up from germline, CDR1 is SGHAT and CDR2 is FQNNGV. This CDR3 spans 15 amino acids. The CDR3 DNA follows: TGTGCCAGCAGCTTAGGTCCACTTCCGATCCACGAGCAGTACTTC. Protein product: CASSLGPLPIHEQYF.

This clone is labeled as medium-sized. This sample also contains other DNA sequences that code for the same CDR3. The chain carries TRBV10-2 and TRBJ1-5; D ambiguous. Germline values: CDR1 WSHSY, CDR2 SAAADI. CDR3 length: 16 residues. Trimming removed 0 bases at V and 0 bases at J, with 9 bases between. CDR3 sequence (DNA): TGCGCCAGCAGTGAGTCGCCCGGGAATAGCAATCAGCCCCAGCATTTT. Protein product: CASSESPGNSNQPQHF.

The chain uses TRBV15 and TRBJ1-4; no definite D call. V lost 4 bases and J 3 bases, leaving 12 bases between the germline ends. The CDR3 has 15 residues. The V gene's germline CDR1 is LNHNV and CDR2 YYDKDF (reference sequence). The CDR3 DNA is TGTGCCACCAGCAAACTCGGAGGGCCTAATGAAAAACTGTTTTTT. Residues: CATSKLGGPNEKLFF.

The chain carries TRBV19 and TRBJ2-7, with D tentatively TRBD1 or TRBD2 (5 bases each). V was pared by 6 bases and J by 7 bases, with 16 bases between. CDR1 and CDR2 (germline): LNHDA, SQIVND (reference sequence). The CDR3 runs to 13 residues. For the CDR3, the DNA is TGTGCCAGTAGCTCCCTCGGGGCAAATGAGCAGTACTTC. The encoded protein is CASSSLGANEQYF.

This chain joins TRBV11-2 and TRBJ1-4; D remains unclear. Trimming removed 4 bases from V and 1 base from J, with 10 bases in between. Germline V lookup: CDR1 SGHAT, CDR2 FQNNGV. The CDR3 loop spans 15 amino acids. The chain's CDR3 is CASSSPQITNEKLFF. The CDR3 DNA follows: TGTGCCAGCAGCTCGCCCCAGATAACTAATGAAAAACTGTTTTTT.

V gene TRBV5-1 combines with J gene TRBJ2-7; 8 nucleotides match TRBD1. This CDR3 has 14 amino acids. The germline V gene encodes CDR1 SGHRS and CDR2 YFSETQ. The V gene end was trimmed by 4 bases and the J gene end by 1 base; junction bases not matched to a gene: 4. As DNA, the CDR3 is TGCGCCAGCAGCCCCTGGGACAGGTCCTACGAGCAGTACTTC. Amino acids: CASSPWDRSYEQYF. Based on the CDR3 plus reference TRBV5-1 and TRBJ2-7, the full variable domain is KAGVTQTPRYLIKTRGQQVTLSCSPISGHRSVSWYQQTPGQGLQFLFEYFSETQRNKGNFPGRFSGRQFSNSRSEMNVSTLELGDSALYLCASSPWDRSYEQYFGPGTRLTVT.

This chain uses TRBV23-1 with TRBJ2-1; weak D call: TRBD1 (5 bases). TRBV23-1 is classed as an ORF, of uncertain function. CDR3 length: 15 amino acids. The ends were cut back, 7 bases at V and 8 bases at J, with 21 bases in the middle. The CDR3 sequence: CASIPPDSPVDEQFF. CDR3 nucleotides: TGCGCCAGCATCCCCCCCGACAGTCCTGTCGATGAGCAGTTCTTC.

The gene calls are TRBV7-2 and TRBJ2-3; 7 bases map to TRBD2. The CDR3 sequence is 16 residues long. Germline V lookup: CDR1 SGHTA, CDR2 FQGNSA. The junction had 7 bases not matched to a gene; V was cut back by 2 bases and J by 2 bases. The DNA for the CDR3 is TGTGCCAGCAGCTTACGGGTCGGGGGGACCACAGATACGCAGTATTTT. Amino acid sequence: CASSLRVGGTTDTQYF. Filled out from reference TRBV7-2 and TRBJ2-3, the complete variable domain reads GAGVSQSPSNKVTEKGKDVELRCDPISGHTALYWYRQSLGQGLEFLIYFQGNSAPDKSGLPSDRFSAERTGGSVSTLTIQRTQQEDSAVYLCASSLRVGGTTDTQYFGPGTRLTVL.

CDR3 nucleotides: TGTGCCAGCAGTGAATTTACAGGGGAGGACTACGAGCAGTACTTC. Its translation is CASSEFTGEDYEQYF. This chain joins TRBV2 and TRBJ2-7; D possibly corresponds to TRBD1 (7 bases). This CDR3 spans 15 amino acids. The germline V gene has CDR1 SNHLY and CDR2 FYNNEI. V shed 2 bases and J shed 3 bases, with 14 bases lying between them.

This clone is a singleton in its sample. The CDR3 sequence: CASSPSGFGGYEQYF. As DNA, the CDR3 is TGTGCCAGCAGTCCGAGTGGCTTTGGGGGATACGAGCAGTACTTC. V and J are TRBV27 and TRBJ2-7; either TRBD1 or TRBD2 may fit D (5 bases each). Germline lookup yields CDR1 MNHEY and CDR2 SMNVEV (reference sequence). Trimming removed 5 bases from V and 4 bases from J, with 18 bases in between. CDR3 length equals 15 residues.

V usage is TRBV10-1 and J usage is TRBJ2-5, with D hard to call. This CDR3 contains 13 residues. Germline V gene sequence: CDR1 WNHNN, CDR2 SYGVQD (reference sequence). V was clipped by 5 bases and J by 4 bases, with 11 bases between them. CDR3 DNA sequence: TGCGCCAGCAGTCCCACCCTACGAGAGACCCAGTACTTC. Amino acid sequence: CASSPTLRETQYF.

This sequence joins TRBV5-1 and TRBJ2-1, with TRBD2 as a possible D gene (5 bases). The germline V and J ends were trimmed by 0 bases and 3 bases, with 10 bases remaining between them. The CDR3 contains 15 residues. Germline V lookup: CDR1 SGHRS, CDR2 YFSETQ. The CDR3 is CASSLETGIYNEQFF. CDR3 DNA sequence: TGCGCCAGCAGCTTGGAGACGGGGATCTACAATGAGCAGTTCTTC.

This clone was seen a handful of times. The chain has TRBV6-4 and TRBJ2-2; the D is unclear. CDR1 and CDR2 (germline): MRHNA, SNTAGT. Trimming took 2 bases from V and 1 from J, leaving 5 bases between them. The CDR3 has 14 residues. For the CDR3, the DNA is TGTGCCAGCAGTGACGGGCAGAACACCGGGGAGCTGTTTTTT. Translating it yields CASSDGQNTGELFF.

This chain uses TRBV6-6 with TRBJ1-4; 9 bases agree with TRBD1. Trimming at V came to 5 bases and at J to 7 bases, leaving 5 bases not matched to a gene. This CDR3 is built from 14 residues. Germline V gives CDR1 MNHNY, CDR2 SVGAGI (reference sequence). DNA of the CDR3: TGTGCCAGCAGTGCACCGGGACAGGGTGAAAAACTGTTTTTT. Protein: CASSAPGQGEKLFF.

The rearrangement links TRBV7-9 to TRBJ2-5, with D perhaps given as TRBD1 or TRBD2 (5 bases each). The DNA matches TRBJ2-7 better at its end, which makes the J call doubtful. CDR3 size: 15 residues. The germline gives CDR1 SEHNR, CDR2 FQNEAQ (reference sequence). The CDR3 loop reads CASSDLGDPTYEQYF. In DNA, the CDR3 is TGTGCCAGCAGCGACCTCGGGGACCCCACCTACGAGCAGTACTTC.